This T cell receptor beta chain came from a study of shared clonotypes between healthy human individuals. TCRdb's copy holds only in-frame clones and misses some; the assay was immunoSEQ multiplex PCR. Of about 2 million clones in the sample, 95% were seen once. In the CD4+ fraction, cells were divided into CD45RA+ naive and CD45RA-negative memory subsets. Points on this clone: What it recognizes is unknown.

Study results and limitations: Sorted-subset sequencing, rarefaction showed, was incomplete despite large depth. It was the few donors that limited the genetic and exposure-history diversity represented.

This CDR3 region has 15 residues. The ends lost 6 bases at V and 4 bases at J; junction bases unmatched: 8. Germline loops: CDR1 MNHNS, CDR2 SASEGT. Sequencing was done on a sample of naive CD4+ T cells sorted from blood. Subset specified: CD45RA+ positively selected. This TCR derives from a man in his late teens or twenties in good health. The chain combines TRBV6-1 with TRBJ2-2; TRBD2 matches 7 bases. CDR3 amino acids: CASRVVGTTTGELFF. In DNA, the CDR3 is TGTGCCAGCAGGGTAGTGGGGACTACCACCGGGGAGCTGTTTTTT.